This note documents a single T cell receptor (beta chain) sequence. Its antigen is not known. The entry originates in a study of chemoradiotherapy in HPV16-positive cancers. The V segment lost 5 bases and the J segment 6 bases; nucleotides outside the gene matches: 7. Germline CDR1 reads SGHTA; CDR2 reads FQGNSA. CDR3 size: 15 residues. Findings and limits, study-wide: Candidate HPV-specific clones and E7-related TCR motifs grew in tumor during treatment. HPV-specific T cells were functionally defined from only a couple of HPV16-positive patients.

The method was immunoSEQ multiplex PCR; TCRdb's version includes in-frame clones alone and lacks a portion of them. The data contain 20,000 or so clones, around 87% of them seen just once; the ten biggest clones take up approximately 2.5%. The chain joins TRBV7-2 to TRBJ1-6; TRBD1 aligns across 7 bases. Sample: blood, taken from a patient who underwent chemoradiotherapy. This clonotype was sampled from a human donor with HPV-associated anogenital cancer. This chain's CDR3 is CASSPRDRLNSPLHF. In DNA, the CDR3 is TGTGCCAGCAGCCCGAGGGACAGACTTAATTCACCCCTCCACTTT.